These T cell receptor beta chains were read from a single sample in a study of blood T cell repertoires in COVID-19. The data were produced by immunoSEQ multiplex PCR, yet TCRdb's version contains in-frame clones alone and is incomplete. There are 150,000 or so clones in the sample; around 88% occur only once, and about 5% lies in the top ten. Sequenced sample: peripheral blood. The origin of the receptors is a human donor in a cohort sampled during active COVID-19. Each CDR3 is given with its conserved first and last residue. The order of the fields is J gene, V gene, D gene, CDR3 protein. The D gene is left open where the match is weak.

J gene: TRBJ2-7
V gene: TRBV18
D gene: TRBD2
CDR3 protein: CASSGGLAPASYEQYF

J gene: TRBJ1-1
V gene: TRBV29-1
D gene: TRBD1
CDR3 protein: CSVSPGGTGLEAFF

J gene: TRBJ1-6
V gene: TRBV30
D gene: -
CDR3 protein: CAWSMGTYNSPLHF

J gene: TRBJ2-7
V gene: TRBV5-1
D gene: -
CDR3 protein: CASSLDRYYEQYF

J gene: TRBJ2-4
V gene: TRBV24-1
D gene: -
CDR3 protein: CATSDYGNIQYF

J gene: TRBJ2-7
V gene: TRBV30
D gene: -
CDR3 protein: CAWRTEYEQYF

J gene: TRBJ2-7
V gene: TRBV27
D gene: -
CDR3 protein: CASSLSRGSEQYF

J gene: TRBJ1-2
V gene: TRBV6-1
D gene: -
CDR3 protein: CASSEGVGGTLGYTF

J gene: TRBJ2-7
V gene: TRBV28
D gene: -
CDR3 protein: CASSLSGREKYEQYF

J gene: TRBJ2-1
V gene: TRBV27
D gene: TRBD2
CDR3 protein: CASSFQTGTRSFAEQFF

J gene: TRBJ1-5
V gene: TRBV10-3
D gene: -
CDR3 protein: CAISDVTVNQPQHF

J gene: TRBJ1-5
V gene: TRBV28
D gene: TRBD1
CDR3 protein: CASRDLQGASPSGNQPQHF

J gene: TRBJ2-1
V gene: TRBV5-1
D gene: TRBD2
CDR3 protein: CASSLVLAGGRSNEQFF

J gene: TRBJ1-5
V gene: TRBV6-1
D gene: -
CDR3 protein: CASSEAVGAGRLGNQPQHF

J gene: TRBJ2-7
V gene: TRBV28
D gene: -
CDR3 protein: CASSLSPSTLEQYF

J gene: TRBJ1-6
V gene: TRBV10-3
D gene: -
CDR3 protein: CAISESGGWDSPLHF

J gene: TRBJ1-2
V gene: TRBV10-3
D gene: -
CDR3 protein: CAITPDGYGYTF

J gene: TRBJ1-2
V gene: TRBV3-1/TRBV3-2
D gene: -
CDR3 protein: CASSHPGNYGYTF

J gene: TRBJ1-5
V gene: TRBV27
D gene: TRBD1
CDR3 protein: CASKVQGATNQPQHF

J gene: TRBJ2-5
V gene: TRBV6-2/TRBV6-3
D gene: TRBD2
CDR3 protein: CASSSGLRGGRETQYF

J gene: TRBJ1-6
V gene: TRBV6-6
D gene: -
CDR3 protein: CASSYSPGLGNSPLHF

J gene: TRBJ2-1
V gene: TRBV13
D gene: TRBD2
CDR3 protein: CASSSLGTSYNEQFF

J gene: TRBJ2-7
V gene: TRBV2
D gene: TRBD1
CDR3 protein: CASSEARGGFGEQYF

J gene: TRBJ1-2
V gene: TRBV11-2
D gene: -
CDR3 protein: CASSRGQRYGYTF

J gene: TRBJ1-2
V gene: TRBV27
D gene: TRBD1
CDR3 protein: CASSPSGTGRFYGYTF

J gene: TRBJ2-7
V gene: TRBV6-2/TRBV6-3
D gene: -
CDR3 protein: CASSSSPAGPIGLSSYEQYF

J gene: TRBJ2-7
V gene: TRBV27
D gene: TRBD1
CDR3 protein: CASRLRDRGFYEQYF

J gene: TRBJ1-1
V gene: TRBV6-5
D gene: -
CDR3 protein: CASIGSLSAFF

J gene: TRBJ1-1
V gene: TRBV6-6
D gene: TRBD1
CDR3 protein: CASSYLETGRTEAFF

J gene: TRBJ2-7
V gene: TRBV6-6
D gene: TRBD2
CDR3 protein: CASSRTSETYEQYF

J gene: TRBJ1-3
V gene: TRBV5-1
D gene: TRBD1
CDR3 protein: CASSWGQIDSGNTIYF

J gene: TRBJ2-1
V gene: TRBV9
D gene: -
CDR3 protein: CASSRAGSYNEQFF

J gene: TRBJ2-5
V gene: TRBV6-5
D gene: -
CDR3 protein: CASSYSPGVRETQYF

J gene: TRBJ2-7
V gene: TRBV9
D gene: TRBD2
CDR3 protein: CASSVDGGGALYEQYF

J gene: TRBJ1-4
V gene: TRBV4-3
D gene: -
CDR3 protein: CASSHTATNEKLFF

J gene: TRBJ2-3
V gene: TRBV27
D gene: TRBD2
CDR3 protein: CASSLVAGMQYF

J gene: TRBJ2-7
V gene: TRBV21-1
D gene: -
CDR3 protein: CASSKEGGSLIPIYEQYF